The clone carrying this TCR beta chain was counted only a few times. This specimen includes other DNA sequences encoding the same CDR3. Only in-frame clones appear in the TCRdb table, and some are missing; sequencing was by immunoSEQ multiplex PCR. Seen here are about 20,000 clones, about 82% observed once, and the top ten hold roughly 8%. These data belong to a study of T cell clonotyping in hematopoietic cell transplantation. The CDR3 is made up of 17 amino acids. Germline V gene lookup returns CDR1 LGHNA and CDR2 YSLEER. Unmatched junction bases numbered 6, after V lost 0 bases and J lost 1 base. Time point noted: recipient sample about 28 days before transplant, after cytoreduction.

The sequences come from peripheral blood mononuclear cells, collected before stem cell transplant. The receptor was derived from a man in his fifties or sixties with acute myeloid leukemia. Some clones in this sample may be carry-over from other donors' samples. The rearrangement uses TRBV4-3 and TRBJ1-1; 9 bases match TRBD1. The CDR3 spells CASSQEIGTGSNTEAFF. The CDR3 coding sequence is TGCGCCAGCAGCCAAGAGATAGGGACAGGGTCGAACACTGAAGCTTTCTTT.